The clone carrying this T cell receptor beta chain has ten or more counts. Its antigen is not known. Germline V gene data show CDR1 as DFQATT and CDR2 as SNEGSKA (reference sequence). This CDR3 has 14 amino acids. The germline V and J ends were trimmed by 6 bases and 5 bases, with 19 bases remaining between them. Documented time point: persistent/refractory GD, antithyroid drugs over 5 years with positive TRAb. Extracted PBMC RNA gave rise to the TCR library. The data are from a study of regulatory T cells in long-lasting Graves disease. Study-wide results and caveats: Newly diagnosed Graves' patients had higher TCR diversity than persistent ones. There was favoring of TRBV28, TRBJ1-2 and TRBJ2-5 in persistent disease.

Construction of the TCR beta libraries employed iRepertoire HTBI primers in conjunction with Arm-PCR of CDR3 regions. TCRdb ran MiXCR on the multiplex PCR reads and lists one entry per CDR3 protein. The sample lists fewer than 400,000 distinct CDR3 sequences; around 21% were seen once. The source is a female donor with Graves disease. This specimen consisted of peripheral blood mononuclear cells (PBMCs), obtained when the disease was refractory, from a patient treated with antithyroid drugs. This chain uses TRBV20-1 with TRBJ2-5, with D possibly TRBD2 on 6 matching bases. CDR3 DNA: TGCAGTGCACCAAGGGCGGGGCGCCAGGAGACCCAGTACTTC. Protein sequence: CSAPRAGRQETQYF.